The entry below gives a single T cell receptor (beta chain) sequence along with its context. Using immunoSEQ multiplex PCR, the repertoire was profiled, and TCRdb retains in-frame clones only, with some absent. The data hold 300,000 to 400,000 clones, with around nine tenths observed a single time. The record originates from a study of blood T cell repertoires in COVID-19. Study-wide background: Material from acute and convalescent COVID-19 was sourced from the United States, Italy and Spain. T cells, B-cell-depleted T cells, or PBMCs provided the cDNA or gDNA that served as material.

The germline V gene encodes CDR1 DFQATT and CDR2 SNEGSKA (reference sequence). The CDR3 runs 13 residues. V was pared by 3 bases and J by 2 bases, with 9 bases between. Sequenced material: peripheral blood. The clonotype originates from a woman aged 70 to 79 with COVID-19, enrolled during active disease. This chain connects TRBV20-1 to TRBJ2-3, with D hard to call. CDR3 protein: CSASHSYTDTQYF. CDR3 DNA sequence: TGCAGTGCTAGTCACTCGTACACAGATACGCAGTATTTT.